The entry below describes one T cell receptor beta chain. MiXCR, applied by TCRdb to the 5' RACE reads, yields one record per CDR3 protein. Here the sample spans approximately 150,000 distinct CDR3 sequences, approximately 10% being singletons. This sample was taken from a study of T cells after yellow fever vaccination. This material consisted of CD8+ T cells sorted from PBMCs, taken 45 days after the yellow fever booster vaccination. The receptor was isolated from a man between 18 and 35 years old who received the YFV17D yellow fever vaccine.

The CDR3 sequence is CASSQEAGALTDTQYF. CDR3 DNA: TGCGCCAGCAGCCAAGAGGCCGGGGCCCTCACAGATACGCAGTATTTT. This sequence joins TRBV4-1 and TRBJ2-3; tentatively, D is TRBD1 or TRBD2 (5 bases each). The ends were cut back, 0 bases at V and 2 bases at J, with 12 bases in the middle. The germline gives CDR1 MGHRA, CDR2 YSYEKL. The CDR3 contains 16 residues.